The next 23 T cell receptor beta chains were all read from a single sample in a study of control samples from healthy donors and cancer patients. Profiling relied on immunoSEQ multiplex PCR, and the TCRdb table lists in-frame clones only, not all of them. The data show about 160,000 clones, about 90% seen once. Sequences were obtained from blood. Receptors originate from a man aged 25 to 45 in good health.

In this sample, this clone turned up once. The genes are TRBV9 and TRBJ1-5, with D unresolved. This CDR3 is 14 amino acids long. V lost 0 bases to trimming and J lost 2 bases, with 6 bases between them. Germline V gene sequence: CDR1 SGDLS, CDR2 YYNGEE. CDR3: CASSVGKGNQPQHF. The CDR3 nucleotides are TGTGCCAGCAGCGTAGGAAAGGGCAATCAGCCCCAGCATTTT. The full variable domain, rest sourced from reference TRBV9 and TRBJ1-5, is DSGVTQTPKHLITATGQRVTLRCSPRSGDLSVYWYQQSLDQGLQFLIQYYNGEERAKGNILERFSAQQFPDLHSELNLSSLELGDSALYFCASSVGKGNQPQHFGDGTRLSIL.

CDR3 sequence: CASRGGLNTEAFF. The CDR3 DNA reads as TGTGCCAGCCGCGGAGGGCTGAACACTGAAGCTTTCTTT. J is TRBJ1-1 and V is TRBV6-5; D call uncertain. Trimming left V 8 bases short and J 0 bases short, with 10 bases between. This CDR3 contains 13 residues. Germline V gives CDR1 MNHEY, CDR2 SVGAGI.

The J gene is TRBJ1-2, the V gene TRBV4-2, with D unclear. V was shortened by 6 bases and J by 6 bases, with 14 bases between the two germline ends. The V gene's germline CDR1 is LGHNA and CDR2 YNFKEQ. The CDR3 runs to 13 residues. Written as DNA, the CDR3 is TGTGCCAGCAGTAATTTAGAAAGAGATGGCTACACCTTC. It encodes CASSNLERDGYTF.

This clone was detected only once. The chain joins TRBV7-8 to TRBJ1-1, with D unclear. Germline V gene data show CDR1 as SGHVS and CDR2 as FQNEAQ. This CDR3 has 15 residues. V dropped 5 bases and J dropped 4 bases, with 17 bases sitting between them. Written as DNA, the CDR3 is TGTGCCAGCAGCCCCCCGAGGGCCACCGGCACTGAAGCTTTCTTT. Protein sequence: CASSPPRATGTEAFF.

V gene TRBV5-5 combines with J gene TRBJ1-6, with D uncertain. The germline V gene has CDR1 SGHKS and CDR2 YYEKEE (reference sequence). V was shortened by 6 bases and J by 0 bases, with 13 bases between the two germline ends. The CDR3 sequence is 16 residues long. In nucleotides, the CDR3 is TGTGCCAGCACCCCCGCCCCAAGCTCCTATAATTCACCCCTCCACTTT. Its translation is CASTPAPSSYNSPLHF.

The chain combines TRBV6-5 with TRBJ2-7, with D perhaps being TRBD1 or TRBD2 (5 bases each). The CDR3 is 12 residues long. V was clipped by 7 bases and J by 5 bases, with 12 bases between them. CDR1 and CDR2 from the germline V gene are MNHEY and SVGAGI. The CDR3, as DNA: TGTGCCAGCACCGAGGGGAAGAACGAGCAGTACTTC. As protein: CASTEGKNEQYF.

The DNA for the CDR3 is TGTGCCAGCAGCGGAGACTCTTCCTACAATGAGCAGTTCTTC. The encoded protein is CASSGDSSYNEQFF. The V call is TRBV3-1 (or the pseudogene TRBV3-2), the J call TRBJ2-1, with D uncertain. Germline assignment: CDR1 LGHDT and CDR2 YNNKEL (reference sequence). The CDR3 has 14 amino acids. V was shortened by 5 bases and J by 1 base, with 9 bases between the two germline ends.

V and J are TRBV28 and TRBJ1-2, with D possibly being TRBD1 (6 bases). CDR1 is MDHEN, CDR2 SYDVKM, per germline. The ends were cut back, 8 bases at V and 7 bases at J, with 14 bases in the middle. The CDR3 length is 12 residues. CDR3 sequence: CASSEQGGGYTF. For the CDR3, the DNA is TGTGCCAGCTCAGAACAGGGAGGTGGCTACACCTTC.

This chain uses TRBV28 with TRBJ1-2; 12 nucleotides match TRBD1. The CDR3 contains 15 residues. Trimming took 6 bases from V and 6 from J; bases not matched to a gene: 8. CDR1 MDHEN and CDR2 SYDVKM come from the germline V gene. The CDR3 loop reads CASRPRGQGANGYTF. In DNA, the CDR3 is TGTGCCAGCAGGCCCCGGGGACAGGGGGCGAATGGCTACACCTTC.

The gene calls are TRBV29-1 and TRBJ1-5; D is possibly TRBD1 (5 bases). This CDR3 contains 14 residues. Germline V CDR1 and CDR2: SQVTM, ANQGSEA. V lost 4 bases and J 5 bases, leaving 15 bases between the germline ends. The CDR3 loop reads CSVGGVNGDQPQHF. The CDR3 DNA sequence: TGCAGCGTTGGGGGGGTGAACGGAGATCAGCCCCAGCATTTT.

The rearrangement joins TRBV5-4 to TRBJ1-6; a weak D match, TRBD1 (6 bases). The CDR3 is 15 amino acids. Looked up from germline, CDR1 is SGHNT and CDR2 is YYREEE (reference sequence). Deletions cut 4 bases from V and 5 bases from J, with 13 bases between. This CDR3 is CASSRNRVDNSPLHF. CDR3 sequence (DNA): TGTGCCAGCAGCCGCAACAGGGTGGATAATTCACCCCTCCACTTT.

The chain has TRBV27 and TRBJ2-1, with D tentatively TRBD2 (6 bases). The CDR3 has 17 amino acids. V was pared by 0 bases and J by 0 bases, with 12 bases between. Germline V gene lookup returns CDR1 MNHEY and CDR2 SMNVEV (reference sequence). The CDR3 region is CASSLSAEGPSYNEQFF. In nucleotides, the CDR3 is TGTGCCAGCAGTTTATCTGCGGAGGGCCCCTCCTACAATGAGCAGTTCTTC.

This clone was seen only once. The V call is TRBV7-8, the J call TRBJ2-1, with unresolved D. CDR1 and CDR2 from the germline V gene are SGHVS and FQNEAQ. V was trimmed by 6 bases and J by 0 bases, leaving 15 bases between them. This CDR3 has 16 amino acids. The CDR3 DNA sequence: TGTGCCAGCAGTACCCCTTTTAAGGCCTCCTACAATGAGCAGTTCTTC. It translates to CASSTPFKASYNEQFF.

The CDR3 spells CASSHGTPSSYEQYF. The CDR3 nucleotides read TGTGCCAGCAGCCATGGGACGCCAAGCTCCTACGAGCAGTACTTC. J is TRBJ2-7 and V is TRBV13; the D gene could be TRBD1 or TRBD2 (5 bases each). The germline V gene has CDR1 PRHDT and CDR2 FYEKMQ (reference sequence). The CDR3 totals 15 residues. V was trimmed by 5 bases and J by 0 bases, leaving 14 bases between them.

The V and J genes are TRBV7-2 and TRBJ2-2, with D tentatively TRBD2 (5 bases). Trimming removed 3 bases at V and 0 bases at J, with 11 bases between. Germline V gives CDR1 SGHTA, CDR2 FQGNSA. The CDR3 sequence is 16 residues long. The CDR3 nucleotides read TGTGCCAGCAGCTTCTTTCGGACTTCGAACACCGGGGAGCTGTTTTTT. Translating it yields CASSFFRTSNTGELFF. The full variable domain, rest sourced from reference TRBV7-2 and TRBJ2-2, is GAGVSQSPSNKVTEKGKDVELRCDPISGHTALYWYRQSLGQGLEFLIYFQGNSAPDKSGLPSDRFSAERTGGSVSTLTIQRTQQEDSAVYLCASSFFRTSNTGELFFGEGSRLTVL.

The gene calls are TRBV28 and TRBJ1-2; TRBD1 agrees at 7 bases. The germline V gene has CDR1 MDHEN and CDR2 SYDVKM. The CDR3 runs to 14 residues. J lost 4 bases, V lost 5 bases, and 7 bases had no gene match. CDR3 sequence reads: CASSSGTALYGYTF. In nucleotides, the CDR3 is TGTGCCAGCAGTAGCGGGACAGCACTCTATGGCTACACCTTC.

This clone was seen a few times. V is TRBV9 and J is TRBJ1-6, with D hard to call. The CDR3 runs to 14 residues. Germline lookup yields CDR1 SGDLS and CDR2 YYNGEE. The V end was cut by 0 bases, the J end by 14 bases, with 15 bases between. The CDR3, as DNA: TGTGCCAGCAGCGTAGCTCTTCCTCTCGACACCCTCCACTTT. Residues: CASSVALPLDTLHF.

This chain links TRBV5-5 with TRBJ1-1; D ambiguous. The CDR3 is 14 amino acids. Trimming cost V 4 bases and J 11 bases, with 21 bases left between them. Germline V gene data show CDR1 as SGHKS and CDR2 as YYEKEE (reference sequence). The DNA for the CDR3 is TGTGCCAGCAGCCATAACGACATGACGAGGGAGGCTTTCTTT. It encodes CASSHNDMTREAFF.

The DNA of the CDR3 is TGTGCCAGCAGCCTAGAGGCTACTGGAAACACCATATATTTT. Its translation: CASSLEATGNTIYF. This chain uses TRBV7-2 with TRBJ1-3; D is unclear. Germline V lookup: CDR1 SGHTA, CDR2 FQGNSA. The CDR3 spans 14 residues. Trimming stripped 5 bases from V and 2 bases from J, with 10 bases between.

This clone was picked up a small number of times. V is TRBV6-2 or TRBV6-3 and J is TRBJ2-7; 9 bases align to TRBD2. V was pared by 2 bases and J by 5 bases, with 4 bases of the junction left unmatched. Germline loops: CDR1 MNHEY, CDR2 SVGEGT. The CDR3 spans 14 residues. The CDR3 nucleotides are TGTGCCAGCAGTTACCCGCTAGCGGGAAACGAGCAGTACTTC. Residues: CASSYPLAGNEQYF.

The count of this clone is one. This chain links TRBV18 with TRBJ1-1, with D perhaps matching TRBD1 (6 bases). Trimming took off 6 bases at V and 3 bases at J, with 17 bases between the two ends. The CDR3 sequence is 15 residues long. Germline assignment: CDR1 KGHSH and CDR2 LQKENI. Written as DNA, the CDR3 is TGTGCCAGCTCGTCGATACAGGGTTTTGACACTGAAGCTTTCTTT. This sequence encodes CASSSIQGFDTEAFF.

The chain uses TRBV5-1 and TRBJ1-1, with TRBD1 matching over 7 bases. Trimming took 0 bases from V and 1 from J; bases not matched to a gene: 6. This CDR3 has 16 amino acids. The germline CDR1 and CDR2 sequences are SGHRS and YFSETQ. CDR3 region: CASSLAGTVKNTEAFF. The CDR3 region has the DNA TGCGCCAGCAGCTTGGCAGGGACAGTGAAGAACACTGAAGCTTTCTTT.

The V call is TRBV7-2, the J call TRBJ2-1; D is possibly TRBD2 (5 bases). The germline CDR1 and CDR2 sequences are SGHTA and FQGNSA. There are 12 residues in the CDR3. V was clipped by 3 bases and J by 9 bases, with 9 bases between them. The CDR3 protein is CASSFTRIEQFF. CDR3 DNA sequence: TGTGCCAGCAGCTTTACTAGAATTGAGCAGTTCTTC.